What follows describes a single T cell receptor (beta chain). No antigen is known for it. The entry originates in a study of T cell responses to AZD1222 COVID-19 vaccine. Notes on the study in general: There were mostly white British donors and more females than males, and clonal diversity was possibly underestimated. Sampling that yielded the repertoires occurred only after the peak T cell response. Unmutated variant regions are reportedly targeted by nearly half of spike-specific TCRs. Spike-specific TCR breadth and depth grew following two AZD1222 doses.

Repertoires were generated with immunoSEQ multiplex PCR, while TCRdb's copy carries only in-frame clones and drops some. The sample yields some 130,000 clones, roughly 92% seen once. The trim removed 6 bases at V and 9 bases at J, leaving 11 bases unmatched. Germline CDR1 and CDR2: SGHTA and FQGNSA. This CDR3 has 14 amino acids. The rearrangement joins TRBV7-2 to TRBJ2-1; 7 bases line up with TRBD2. The sequence was collected from an adult who received the AZD1222 COVID-19 vaccine. Sequenced material: peripheral blood, taken 28 days after the second AZD1222 dose. CDR3 in DNA: TGTGCCAGCAGTACCGGGACCAGCGGGGCTGAGCAGTTCTTC. Translation: CASSTGTSGAEQFF.